A single sample is the source of the 11 T cell receptor beta chains below, sequenced in a study of T cell responses to AZD1222 COVID-19 vaccine. TCRdb keeps only in-frame clones here, not all; method: immunoSEQ multiplex PCR. The data contain roughly 86,000 clones, roughly nine tenths of them singletons. Sequencing used peripheral blood, obtained on day 0 of AZD1222 vaccination. These receptors were taken from an adult in good health.

The chain recombines TRBV7-9 with TRBJ2-3; 9 bases fit TRBD2. With 5 bases clipped from V and 3 bases from J, the junction kept 6 bases outside the gene matches. The CDR3 consists of 15 residues. Per germline, CDR1 SEHNR and CDR2 FQNEAQ (reference sequence). The CDR3: CASSPSGKFTDTQYF. The CDR3 nucleotides are TGTGCCAGCAGCCCTAGCGGGAAATTTACAGATACGCAGTATTTT.

The rearrangement uses TRBV18 and TRBJ1-2; D uncertain. The CDR3 runs to 12 residues. V was cut by 4 bases and J by 6 bases, with 9 bases left in between. In germline, CDR1 is KGHSH, CDR2 LQKENI. The CDR3 sequence is CASSLRTNGYTF. CDR3 nucleotides: TGTGCCAGCTCACTAAGAACTAATGGCTACACCTTC.

The chain carries TRBV5-1 and TRBJ2-1; the D is unclear. V was trimmed by 1 base and J by 9 bases, leaving 8 bases between them. Germline CDR1 SGHRS, CDR2 YFSETQ. CDR3 length: 12 residues. The CDR3 protein is CASSLYPGEQFF. DNA of the CDR3: TGCGCCAGCAGCTTGTACCCCGGTGAGCAGTTCTTC.

This rearrangement joins TRBV18 to TRBJ2-1; D uncertain. The germline CDR1 and CDR2 sequences are KGHSH and LQKENI. With 1 base removed from V and 6 bases from J, the gap between germline ends came to 1 base. The CDR3 is 11 residues long. The chain's CDR3 is CASSPLNEQFF. The CDR3 bases are TGTGCCAGCTCACCACTCAATGAGCAGTTCTTC.

The V call is TRBV3-1 (or the pseudogene TRBV3-2), the J call TRBJ1-3; D is undetermined. V was pared by 3 bases and J by 0 bases, with 24 bases between. CDR1 is LGHDT and CDR2 is YNNKEL in the germline V gene (reference sequence). This CDR3 has 20 amino acids. CDR3 nucleotide sequence: TGTGCCAGCAGCCATTACTCTCCCAGACAACTTACAAGCTCTGGAAACACCATATATTTT. It codes for CASSHYSPRQLTSSGNTIYF.

The chain recombines TRBV4-2 with TRBJ2-3; D gene unclear. The CDR3 is 15 amino acids. Looked up from germline, CDR1 is LGHNA and CDR2 is YNFKEQ. V dropped 4 bases and J dropped 0 bases, with 11 bases sitting between them. CDR3 in DNA: TGTGCCAGCAGCCTTTATCAAGAAAGCACAGATACGCAGTATTTT. The encoded protein is CASSLYQESTDTQYF.

This chain links TRBV10-3 with TRBJ2-2; weak D call: TRBD2 (6 bases). Germline CDR1 ENHRY, CDR2 SYGVKD. CDR3 length: 16 residues. Trimming took 6 bases from V and 3 from J, leaving 17 bases between them. In DNA form, the CDR3 reads TGTGCCATCAGCAAGACCGGATTAGCGGACACCGGGGAGCTGTTTTTT. This gives the protein CAISKTGLADTGELFF.

The chain links TRBV19 to TRBJ1-1, with D unclear. This CDR3 has 14 amino acids. CDR1 is LNHDA, CDR2 SQIVND, per germline (reference sequence). The germline V and J ends were trimmed by 4 bases and 0 bases, with 9 bases remaining between them. Here the CDR3 reads CASSRKTVNTEAFF. The CDR3, as DNA: TGTGCCAGTAGTAGGAAGACGGTGAACACTGAAGCTTTCTTT. The full variable domain, with the rest looked up from reference TRBV19 and TRBJ1-1, is DGGITQSPKYLFRKEGQNVTLSCEQNLNHDAMYWYRQDPGQGLRLIYYSQIVNDFQKGDIAEGYSVSREKKESFPLTVTSAQKNPTAFYLCASSRKTVNTEAFFGQGTRLTVV.

The chain is built from TRBV7-9 and TRBJ1-2; D not certain. Per germline, CDR1 SEHNR and CDR2 FQNEAQ (reference sequence). Trimming removed 1 base from V and 8 bases from J, with 11 bases in between. This CDR3 is 13 amino acids long. DNA for the CDR3: TGTGCCAGCAGCTTAGTAGGTAGAACCGGCTACACCTTC. It codes for CASSLVGRTGYTF.

The chain recombines TRBV20-1 with TRBJ2-3; 13 bases match TRBD2. Unmatched junction bases numbered 3, after V lost 3 bases and J lost 0 bases. This CDR3 is built from 16 residues. Per the germline V gene, CDR1 is DFQATT and CDR2 is SNEGSKA (reference sequence). For the CDR3, the DNA is TGCAGTGCTAGTGGACTAGCGGGAGACAGCACAGATACGCAGTATTTT. This encodes CSASGLAGDSTDTQYF.

The V call is TRBV24-1, the J call TRBJ2-1; 9 bases match TRBD2. The CDR3 is 17 residues long. V gave up 4 bases and J gave up 2 bases; unmatched junction bases: 8. Germline V CDR1 and CDR2: KGHDR, SFDVKD. CDR3 amino acids: CATSDVDSGGTYNEQFF. CDR3 sequence (DNA): TGTGCCACCAGTGACGTGGATAGCGGGGGCACCTACAATGAGCAGTTCTTC.